Sequencing of this T cell receptor beta chain was carried out in a study of response to subunit inactivated influenza vaccine. TCRdb passed the RT-PCR reads through MiXCR, listing each CDR3 protein once. The sample holds around 540,000 distinct CDR3 sequences; approximately 12% are singletons and the top ten take 10%. This CDR3 region has 13 residues. Trimming shortened V by 8 bases and J by 2 bases, and 14 bases separated the two germline ends. The germline V gene encodes CDR1 DFQATT and CDR2 SNEGSKA (reference sequence). This clonotype was recorded a few times. The chain couples TRBV20-1 to TRBJ2-3, with a possible D match to TRBD2 (7 bases). This TCR was sampled from a man aged 45-65 years who received an inactivated influenza vaccine. The starting material was PBMCs from blood, obtained on the day of vaccination. This chain's CDR3 is CSTNRDYTDTQYF. The CDR3 DNA reads as TGCAGTACAAACAGGGACTACACAGATACGCAGTATTTT.